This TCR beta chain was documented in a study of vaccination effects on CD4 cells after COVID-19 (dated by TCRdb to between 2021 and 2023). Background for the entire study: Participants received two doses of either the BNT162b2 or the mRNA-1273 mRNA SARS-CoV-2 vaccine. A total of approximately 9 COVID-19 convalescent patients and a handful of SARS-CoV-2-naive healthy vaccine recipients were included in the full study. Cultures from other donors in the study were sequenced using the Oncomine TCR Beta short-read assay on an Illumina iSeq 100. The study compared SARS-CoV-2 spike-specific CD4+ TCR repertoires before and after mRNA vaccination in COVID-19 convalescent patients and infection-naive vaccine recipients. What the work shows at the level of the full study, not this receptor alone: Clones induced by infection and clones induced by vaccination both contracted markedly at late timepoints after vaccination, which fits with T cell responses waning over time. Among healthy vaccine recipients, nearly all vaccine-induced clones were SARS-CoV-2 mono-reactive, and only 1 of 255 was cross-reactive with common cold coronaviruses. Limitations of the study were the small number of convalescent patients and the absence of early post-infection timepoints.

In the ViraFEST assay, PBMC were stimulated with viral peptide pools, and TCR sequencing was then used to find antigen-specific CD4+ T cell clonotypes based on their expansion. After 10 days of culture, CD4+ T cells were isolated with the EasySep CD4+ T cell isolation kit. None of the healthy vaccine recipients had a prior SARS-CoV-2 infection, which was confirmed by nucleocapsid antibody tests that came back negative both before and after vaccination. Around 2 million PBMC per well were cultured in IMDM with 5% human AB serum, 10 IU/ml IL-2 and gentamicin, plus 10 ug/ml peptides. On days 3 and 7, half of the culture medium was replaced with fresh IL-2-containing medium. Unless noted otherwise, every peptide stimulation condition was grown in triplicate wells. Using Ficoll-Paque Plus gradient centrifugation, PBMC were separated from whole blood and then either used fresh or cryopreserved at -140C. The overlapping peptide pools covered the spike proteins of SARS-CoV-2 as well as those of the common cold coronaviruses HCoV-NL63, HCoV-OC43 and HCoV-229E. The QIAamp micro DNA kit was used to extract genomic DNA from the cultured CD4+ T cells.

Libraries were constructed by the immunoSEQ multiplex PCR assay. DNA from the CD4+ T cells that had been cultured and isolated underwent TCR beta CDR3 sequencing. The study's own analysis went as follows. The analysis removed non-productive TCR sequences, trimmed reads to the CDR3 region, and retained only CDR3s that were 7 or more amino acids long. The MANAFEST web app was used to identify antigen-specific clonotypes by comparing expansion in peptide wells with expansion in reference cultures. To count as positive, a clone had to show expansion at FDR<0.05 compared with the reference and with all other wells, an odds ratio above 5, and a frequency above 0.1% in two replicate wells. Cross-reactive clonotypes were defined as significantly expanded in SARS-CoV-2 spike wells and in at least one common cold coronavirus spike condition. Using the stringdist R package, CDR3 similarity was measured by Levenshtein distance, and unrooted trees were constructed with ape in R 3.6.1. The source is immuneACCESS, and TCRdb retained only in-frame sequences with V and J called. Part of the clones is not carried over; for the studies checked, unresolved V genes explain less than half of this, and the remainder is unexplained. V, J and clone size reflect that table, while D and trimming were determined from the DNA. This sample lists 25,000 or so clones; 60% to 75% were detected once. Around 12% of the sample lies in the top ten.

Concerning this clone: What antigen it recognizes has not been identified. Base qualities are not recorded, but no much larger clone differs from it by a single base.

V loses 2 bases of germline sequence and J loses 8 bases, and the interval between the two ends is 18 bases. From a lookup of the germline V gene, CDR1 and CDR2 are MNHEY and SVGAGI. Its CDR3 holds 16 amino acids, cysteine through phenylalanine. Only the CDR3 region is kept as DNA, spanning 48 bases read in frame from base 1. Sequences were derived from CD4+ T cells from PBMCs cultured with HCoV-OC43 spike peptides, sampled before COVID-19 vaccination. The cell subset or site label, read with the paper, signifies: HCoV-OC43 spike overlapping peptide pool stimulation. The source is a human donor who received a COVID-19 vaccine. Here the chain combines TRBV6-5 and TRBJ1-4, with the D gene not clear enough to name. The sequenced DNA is TGTGCCAGCAGTTACAGTCTCGACCCGCCGAGGGAAAAACTGTTTTTT. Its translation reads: CASSYSLDPPREKLFF.